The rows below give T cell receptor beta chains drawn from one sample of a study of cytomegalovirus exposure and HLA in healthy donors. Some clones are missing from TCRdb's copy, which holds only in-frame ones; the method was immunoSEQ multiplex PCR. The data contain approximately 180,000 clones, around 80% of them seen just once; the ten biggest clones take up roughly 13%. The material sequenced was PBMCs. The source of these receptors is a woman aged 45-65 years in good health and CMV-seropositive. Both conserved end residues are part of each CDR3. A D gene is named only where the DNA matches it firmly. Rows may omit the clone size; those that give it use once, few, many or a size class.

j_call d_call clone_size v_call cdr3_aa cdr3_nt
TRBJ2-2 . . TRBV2 CASSPQNTGELFF TGTGCCAGCAGCCCCCAGAACACCGGGGAGCTGTTTTTT
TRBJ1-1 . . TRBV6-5 CASSYVANTEAFF TGTGCCAGCAGTTACGTGGCGAACACTGAAGCTTTCTTT
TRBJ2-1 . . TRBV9 CASGQVENEQFF TGTGCCAGTGGGCAGGTCGAGAATGAGCAGTTCTTC
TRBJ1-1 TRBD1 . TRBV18 CASSPDRVAGAFF TGTGCCAGCTCACCCGACAGGGTGGCCGGGGCTTTCTTT
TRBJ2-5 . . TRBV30 CAWSEAVETQYF TGTGCCTGGAGTGAAGCGGTGGAGACCCAGTACTTC
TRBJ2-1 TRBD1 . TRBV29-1 CSVGYLDRGDEQFF TGCAGCGTAGGCTATTTGGACAGGGGTGATGAGCAGTTCTTC
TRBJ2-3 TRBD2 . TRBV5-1 CASSPGRGADTQYF TGCGCCAGCAGTCCCGGGAGGGGTGCAGATACGCAGTATTTT
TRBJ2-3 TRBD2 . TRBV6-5 CASSTLAGEAYF TGTGCCAGCAGTACACTAGCGGGGGAGGCGTATTTT
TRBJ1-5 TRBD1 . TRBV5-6 CASSLGQGRVNQPQHF TGTGCCAGCAGCTTGGGACAGGGAAGGGTCAATCAGCCCCAGCATTTT
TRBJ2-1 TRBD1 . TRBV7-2 CASSPTGNEQFF TGTGCCAGCAGCCCGACAGGGAATGAGCAGTTCTTC
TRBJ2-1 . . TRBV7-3 CASSEGGLGDEQFF TGTGCCAGCAGTGAGGGGGGGCTTGGAGATGAGCAGTTCTTC
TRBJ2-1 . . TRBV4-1 CASSQDERSPTYNEQFF TGCGCCAGCAGCCAAGATGAACGGAGCCCTACCTACAATGAGCAGTTCTTC
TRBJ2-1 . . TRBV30 CAWRAQGFNEQFF TGTGCCTGGAGGGCCCAGGGTTTCAATGAGCAGTTCTTC
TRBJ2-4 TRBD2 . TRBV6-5 CASKDPSGGNIQYF TGTGCCAGCAAAGACCCTAGCGGGGGCAACATTCAGTACTTC
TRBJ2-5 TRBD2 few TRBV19 CASEPRAGGQETQYF TGTGCCAGTGAACCCAGGGCGGGGGGCCAAGAGACCCAGTACTTC
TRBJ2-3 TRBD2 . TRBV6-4 CASSDSLAGGLTFTDTQYF TGTGCCAGCAGTGACTCCCTAGCGGGGGGCCTTACCTTCACAGATACGCAGTATTTT
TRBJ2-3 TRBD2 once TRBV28 CASSLWGTSGDTQYF TGTGCCAGCAGTTTATGGGGGACTAGCGGGGATACGCAGTATTTT
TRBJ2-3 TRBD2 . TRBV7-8 CASSSLAGGPADTQYF TGTGCCAGCAGCTCATTAGCGGGGGGGCCAGCAGATACGCAGTATTTT
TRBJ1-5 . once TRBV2 CASSYQGIGQPQHF TGTGCCAGCAGTTATCAGGGGATAGGACAGCCCCAGCATTTT
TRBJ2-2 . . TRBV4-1 CASSPRTGKGTGELFF TGCGCCAGCAGCCCCCGGACGGGGAAAGGCACCGGGGAGCTGTTTTTT
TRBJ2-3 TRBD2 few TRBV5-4 CASRPGGETDTQYF TGTGCCAGCAGGCCCGGGGGGGAGACAGATACGCAGTATTTT
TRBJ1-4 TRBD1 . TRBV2 CAGQGSPEKLFF TGTGCCGGACAGGGCAGCCCAGAAAAACTGTTTTTT
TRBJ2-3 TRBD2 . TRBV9 CASSVVGGGTDTQYF TGTGCCAGCAGCGTAGTCGGGGGGGGCACAGATACGCAGTATTTT
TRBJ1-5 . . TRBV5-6 CASSLAGAGGNQPQHF TGTGCCAGCAGCTTGGCCGGTGCAGGGGGCAATCAGCCCCAGCATTTT
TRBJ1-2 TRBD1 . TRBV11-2 CASSSRTGDYGYTF TGTGCCAGCAGCTCTCGGACAGGGGACTATGGCTACACCTTC
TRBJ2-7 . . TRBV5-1 CASRLSSSYEQYF TGCGCCAGCAGGTTGTCGAGCTCCTACGAGCAGTACTTC
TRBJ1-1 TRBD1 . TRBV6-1 CASTMDRGGTEAFF TGTGCCAGCACTATGGACAGGGGAGGCACTGAAGCTTTCTTT
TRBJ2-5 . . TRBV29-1 CSVDLVGSQETQYF TGCAGCGTTGACCTCGTAGGGAGCCAAGAGACCCAGTACTTC
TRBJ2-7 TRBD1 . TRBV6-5 CASSHRGPLYEQYF TGTGCCAGCAGTCACAGGGGACCCTTATACGAGCAGTACTTC
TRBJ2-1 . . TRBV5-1 CASSLAGQGRYEQFF TGCGCCAGCAGCTTGGCCGGGCAGGGGCGGTATGAGCAGTTCTTC
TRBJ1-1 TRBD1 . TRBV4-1 CASSQVKGAGTEAFF TGCGCCAGCAGCCAAGTCAAGGGGGCGGGAACTGAAGCTTTCTTT
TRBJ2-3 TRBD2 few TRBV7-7 CASSPNSGGTTQYF TGTGCTAGCAGCCCTAATTCGGGAGGGACTACGCAGTATTTT
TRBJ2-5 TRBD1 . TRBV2 CASNPTGGFQETQYF TGTGCCAGCAACCCGACAGGGGGATTCCAAGAGACCCAGTACTTC
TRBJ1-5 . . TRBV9 CASSGGDWQYQPQHF TGTGCCAGCAGTGGGGGGGACTGGCAGTACCAGCCCCAGCATTTT
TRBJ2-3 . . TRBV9 CASSLLSQDTQYF TGTGCCAGCAGCCTTTTAAGTCAGGATACGCAGTATTTT
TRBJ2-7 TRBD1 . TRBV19 CASSSRGQPGFEQYF TGTGCCAGTAGTAGTAGGGGACAGCCTGGTTTCGAGCAGTACTTC
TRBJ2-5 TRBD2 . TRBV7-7 CASSLSERGLQEAQYF TGTGCTAGCAGCTTATCCGAGCGGGGTCTTCAAGAGGCCCAGTACTTC
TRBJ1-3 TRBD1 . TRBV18 CASSLRQGQHTIYF TGTGCCAGCTCACTCCGACAGGGTCAACACACCATATATTTT
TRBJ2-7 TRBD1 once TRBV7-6 CASSLGGQGYEQYF TGTGCCAGCAGCTTAGGGGGACAGGGTTACGAGCAGTACTTC
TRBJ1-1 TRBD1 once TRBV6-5 CASSLVTGGSSEAFF TGTGCCAGCAGTCTGGTGACAGGGGGTAGTAGTGAAGCTTTCTTT
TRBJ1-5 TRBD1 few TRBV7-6 CASSPLGQGVQPQHF TGTGCCAGCAGCCCCCTAGGACAGGGGGTTCAGCCCCAGCATTTT
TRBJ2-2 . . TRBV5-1 CASLPGTNTGELFF TGCGCCAGCTTACCGGGAACGAACACCGGGGAGCTGTTTTTT
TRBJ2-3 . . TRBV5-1 CASSTSSTDTQYF TGCGCCAGCAGCACATCTAGCACAGATACGCAGTATTTT